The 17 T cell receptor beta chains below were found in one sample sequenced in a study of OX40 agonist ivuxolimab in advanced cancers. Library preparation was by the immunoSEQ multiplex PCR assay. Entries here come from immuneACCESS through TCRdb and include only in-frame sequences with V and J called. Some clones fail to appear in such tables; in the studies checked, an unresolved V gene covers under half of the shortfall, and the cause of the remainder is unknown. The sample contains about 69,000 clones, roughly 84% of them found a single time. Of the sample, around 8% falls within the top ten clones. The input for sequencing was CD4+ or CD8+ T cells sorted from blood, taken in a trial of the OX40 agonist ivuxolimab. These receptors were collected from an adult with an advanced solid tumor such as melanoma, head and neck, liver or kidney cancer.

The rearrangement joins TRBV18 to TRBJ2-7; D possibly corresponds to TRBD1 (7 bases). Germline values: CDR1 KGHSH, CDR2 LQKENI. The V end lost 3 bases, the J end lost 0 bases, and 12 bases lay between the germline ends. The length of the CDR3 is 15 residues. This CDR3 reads CASSPRDRSSYEQYF. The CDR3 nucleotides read TGTGCCAGCTCACCGCGGGACAGAAGCTCCTACGAGCAGTACTTC.

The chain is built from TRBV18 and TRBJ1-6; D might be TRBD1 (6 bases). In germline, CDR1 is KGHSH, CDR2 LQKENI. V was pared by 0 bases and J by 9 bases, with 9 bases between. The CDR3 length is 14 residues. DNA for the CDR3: TGTGCCAGCTCACCACCGCAGGGGAGTTCACCCCTCCACTTT. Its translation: CASSPPQGSSPLHF.

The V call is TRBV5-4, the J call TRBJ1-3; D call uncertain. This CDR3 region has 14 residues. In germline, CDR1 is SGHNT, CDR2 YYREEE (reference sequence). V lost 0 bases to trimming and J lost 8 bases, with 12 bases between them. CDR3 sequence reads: CASSLAPLSDTIYF. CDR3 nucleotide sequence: TGTGCCAGCAGCTTGGCCCCCCTCTCGGACACCATATATTTT.

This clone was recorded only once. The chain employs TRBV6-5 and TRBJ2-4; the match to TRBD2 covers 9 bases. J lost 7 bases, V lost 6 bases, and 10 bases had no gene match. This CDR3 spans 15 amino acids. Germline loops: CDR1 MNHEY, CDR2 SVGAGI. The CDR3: CASRKTGTSWNIQYF. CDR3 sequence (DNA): TGTGCCAGCAGAAAAACCGGGACTAGCTGGAACATTCAGTACTTC.

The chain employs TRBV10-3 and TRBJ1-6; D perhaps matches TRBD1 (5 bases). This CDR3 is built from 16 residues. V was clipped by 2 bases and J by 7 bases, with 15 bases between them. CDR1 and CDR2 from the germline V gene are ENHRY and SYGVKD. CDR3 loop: CAISEEIGGWNSPLHF. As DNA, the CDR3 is TGTGCCATCAGTGAGGAGATTGGGGGTTGGAATTCACCCCTCCACTTT.

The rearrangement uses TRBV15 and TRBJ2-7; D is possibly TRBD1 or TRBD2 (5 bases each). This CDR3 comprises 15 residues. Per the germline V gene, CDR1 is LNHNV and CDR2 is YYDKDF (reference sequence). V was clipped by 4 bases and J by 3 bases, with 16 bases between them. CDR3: CATSIARDGFYEQYF. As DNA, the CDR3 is TGTGCCACCAGCATAGCGAGGGACGGCTTCTACGAGCAGTACTTC.

The CDR3 nucleotides are TGTGCCAAAAGGTATCACACCGGGGAGCTGTTTTTT. It codes for CAKRYHTGELFF. V is TRBV30 and J is TRBJ2-2, with unresolved D. Trimming stripped 8 bases from V and 3 bases from J, with 10 bases between. The germline gives CDR1 GTSNPN, CDR2 SVGIG (reference sequence). The CDR3 sequence is 12 residues long.

The CDR3 DNA reads TGCGCCAGCAGCTTGGGCGGGAGTCGGTACAATGAGCAGTTCTTC. Translated, it gives CASSLGGSRYNEQFF. The chain carries TRBV5-1 and TRBJ2-1; 7 bases align to TRBD2. The CDR3 is 15 residues long. Germline V gene data show CDR1 as SGHRS and CDR2 as YFSETQ. The trim removed 0 bases at V and 4 bases at J, leaving 4 bases unmatched.

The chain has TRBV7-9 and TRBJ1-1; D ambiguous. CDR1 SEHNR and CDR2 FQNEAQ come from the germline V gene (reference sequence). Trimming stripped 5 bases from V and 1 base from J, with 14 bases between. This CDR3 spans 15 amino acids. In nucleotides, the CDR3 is TGTGCCAGCAGCCCGTCTGGGAGTGAGAACACTGAAGCTTTCTTT. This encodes CASSPSGSENTEAFF.

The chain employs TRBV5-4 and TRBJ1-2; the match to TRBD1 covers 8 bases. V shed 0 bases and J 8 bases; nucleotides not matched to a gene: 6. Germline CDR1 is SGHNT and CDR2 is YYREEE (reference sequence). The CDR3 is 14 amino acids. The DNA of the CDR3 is TGTGCCAGCAGCTTGGGGGACAGGTTGAGAGGCTACACCTTC. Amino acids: CASSLGDRLRGYTF.

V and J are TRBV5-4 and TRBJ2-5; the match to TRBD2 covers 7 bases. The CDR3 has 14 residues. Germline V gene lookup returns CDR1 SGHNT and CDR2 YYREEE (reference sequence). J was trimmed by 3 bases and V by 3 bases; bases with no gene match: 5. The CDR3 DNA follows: TGTGCCAGCAGCTGGGGGACTACCAAAGAGACCCAGTACTTC. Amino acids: CASSWGTTKETQYF.

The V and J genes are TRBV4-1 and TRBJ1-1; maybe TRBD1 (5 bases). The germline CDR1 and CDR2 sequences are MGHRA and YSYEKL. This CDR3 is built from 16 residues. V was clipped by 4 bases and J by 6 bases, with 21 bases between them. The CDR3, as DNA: TGCGCCAGCAGCCCTATACACAGGAGCCGGGGGGCTGAAGCTTTCTTT. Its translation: CASSPIHRSRGAEAFF.

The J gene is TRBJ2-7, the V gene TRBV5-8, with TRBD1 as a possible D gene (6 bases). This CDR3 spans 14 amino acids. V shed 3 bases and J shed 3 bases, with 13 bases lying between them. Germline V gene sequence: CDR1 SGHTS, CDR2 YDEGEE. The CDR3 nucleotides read TGTGCCAGCAGCTCCCTGAGGGGGTTCTACGAGCAGTACTTC. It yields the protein CASSSLRGFYEQYF.

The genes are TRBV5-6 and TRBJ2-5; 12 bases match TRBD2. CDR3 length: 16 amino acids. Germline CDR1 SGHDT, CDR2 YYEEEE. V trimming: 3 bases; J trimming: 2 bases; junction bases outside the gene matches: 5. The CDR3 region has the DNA TGTGCCAGCAGCTGGGGACTAGCGGGCGGTCAAGAGACCCAGTACTTC. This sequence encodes CASSWGLAGGQETQYF.

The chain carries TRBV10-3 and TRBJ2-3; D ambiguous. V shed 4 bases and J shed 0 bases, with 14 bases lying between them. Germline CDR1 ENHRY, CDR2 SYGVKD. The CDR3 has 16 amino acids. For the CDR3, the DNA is TGTGCCATCAGTGGTTACGGAACCCCTAGCACAGATACGCAGTATTTT. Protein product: CAISGYGTPSTDTQYF.

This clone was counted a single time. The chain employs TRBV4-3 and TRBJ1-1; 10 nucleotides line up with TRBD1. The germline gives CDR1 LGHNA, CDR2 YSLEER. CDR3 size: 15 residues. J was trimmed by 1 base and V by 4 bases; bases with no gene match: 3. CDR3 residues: CASSRWDRGNTEAFF. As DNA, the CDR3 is TGCGCCAGCAGCCGATGGGACAGGGGGAACACTGAAGCTTTCTTT.

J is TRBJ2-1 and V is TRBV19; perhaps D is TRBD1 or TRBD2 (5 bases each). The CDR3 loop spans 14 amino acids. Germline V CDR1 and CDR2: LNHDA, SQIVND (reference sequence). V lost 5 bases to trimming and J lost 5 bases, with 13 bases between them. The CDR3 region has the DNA TGTGCCAGTAGTTGGGACCGTACGAACAATGAGCAGTTCTTC. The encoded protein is CASSWDRTNNEQFF.